This TCR beta chain was profiled in a study of OX40 agonist ivuxolimab in advanced cancers. This CDR3 has 14 amino acids. CDR1 is MNHEY and CDR2 is SVGAGI in the germline V gene. Between the trimmed V and J ends, which lost 7 bases and 4 bases, there was a span of 14 bases. Measured with immunoSEQ multiplex PCR; TCRdb has only the in-frame clones, and not every one. This sample carries some 72,000 clones, 85% to 95% of them seen once, and the ten largest clones take 8% to 13%. The sample holds one count of this clone. This material consisted of CD4+ or CD8+ T cells sorted from blood, taken in a trial of the OX40 agonist ivuxolimab. The rearrangement links TRBV6-5 to TRBJ2-1; a possible D gene is TRBD1 (5 bases). The clonotype comes from an adult with an advanced solid tumor such as melanoma, head and neck, liver or kidney cancer. CDR3 sequence reads: CASTSPRVYNEQFF. CDR3 in DNA: TGTGCCAGCACTTCGCCCAGGGTATACAATGAGCAGTTCTTC.